This TCR beta chain is drawn from a study of cytomegalovirus exposure and HLA in healthy donors (dated by TCRdb to 2017 to 2019). Context from the whole study: In an earlier analysis of 587 of the donors, around 290 Gb of sequence data and approximately 100 million unique TCR beta sequences from about 190 million T cells were reported. Both class I and class II loci were covered by HLA typing, at four-digit resolution. The number of typed donors differed by locus: about 620-630 for A, B, C, DRB1 and DQB1; 500 to 550 for DQA1; roughly 600 for DPA1; and about 450 for DPB1. On average, around 200,000 unique TCR beta nucleotide sequences were sequenced per donor among about 400 genotyped donors of the cohort, with roughly 19% of those sequences being non-productive. The later analysis used no new phenotypic data to find candidate immune exposures, relying instead on TCR beta sequences and their occurrence across donors. In an earlier analysis of roughly 540 of the donors, high-throughput TCR beta sequencing was used to judge whether each TCR beta V gene segment behaved as functional or pseudogenic. In a later genetic analysis, genome-wide SNP genotypes for about three fifths of the 666 donors were used, and that subset was treated as a discovery cohort. The study aimed to test whether cataloging public T cell receptors could reveal signatures of past pathogen exposure. An early release that covered fewer than 750 HLA-typed donors contained about 290 gigabases of sequencing data and tens of millions of unique TCR sequences. Every repertoire in the discovery cohort had been generated on one and the same sequencing platform. Donor age, sex, ethnicity and CMV serostatus were compiled alongside the repertoire data. To predict cytomegalovirus infection status, the study brought together high-throughput TCR immunosequencing, statistical association of individual TCRs with disease status, and machine learning. Of the 398 genotyped donors, roughly 80% were placed in the genetic ancestry cluster associated with self-reported Caucasian donors. Because of strong linkage in the cohort, a few DR-DQ haplotypes were treated as single units for association and clustering. The study profiled the T cell repertoires of 500 to 800 subjects by immunosequencing and related them to cytomegalovirus serostatus. A later analysis re-examined previously published TCR beta repertoires from over 500 donors and added high-resolution HLA genotyping to investigate patterns of TCR occurrence. Besides the first cohort of approximately 710 subjects, a separate validation cohort made up of roughly 130 different subjects was used. Beyond this particular receptor, the publication reports: The authors suggested that the approach could potentially be generalized to other disease states and immunological phenotypes. In this cohort, only TCR beta chains were sequenced, and detectable features were limited by the absence of alpha or paired-chain data. An association between a missense DCLRE1C variant and V-gene and J-gene trimming of TCR beta chains was found in a later genetic analysis and replicated in an independent cohort. In a later analysis, HLA-associated TCR beta chains were found to be more clonally expanded and to have lower generation probabilities than equally common non-associated chains. Across donors, most TCR sequences were observed very rarely, whereas some public TCRs were present in many individuals. Because the 87-base-pair reads could not distinguish some IMGT-functional V segments, including TRBV6-2 and TRBV6-3, those segments were excluded. A cluster of highly shared sequence variants was judged likely to represent a technical artifact of the sequencing pipeline. According to a later genetic analysis, donors in an Asian-associated ancestry cluster had fewer N-insertions in productive TCRs than the approximately 670-donor mean. The classifier was reported to diagnose cytomegalovirus status with high specificity and sensitivity in both the original cohort and the validation cohort. Three of the identified cytomegalovirus-associated TCR beta chains were confirmed in vitro to be specific for cytomegalovirus antigens. According to a later analysis, TCR association rates differed among HLA loci, with DRB1 alleles showing the most associated TCRs and HLA-C alleles showing the fewest. Because HLA typing was unavailable for some donors at each locus, only the typed subset was used in association tests. Strong co-occurrence of HLA alleles, especially DR and DQ, made assigning TCR associations to individual alleles difficult. In a later analysis, most CMV-associated TCR beta chains were found to appear HLA-restricted, with HLA associations seemingly driven largely by CMV exposure. In the study, around 160 TCR beta chains were listed as associated with cytomegalovirus. A later analysis associated around 16,000 TCR beta sequences with specific HLA alleles at a false discovery rate of 0.05. Presence/absence analyses assumed roughly uniform sequencing depth across donors, an assumption that may not hold. Correlated functional status among segregating V segments might be attributable to linkage disequilibrium, but an unknown experimental factor could not be ruled out. An earlier analysis of around 600 of the donors showed that most TCR beta V segments appeared in productive rearrangements either about 90% or about 30% of the time, which broadly matched IMGT annotations. For the cohort, immune exposure information was limited to CMV serostatus. A further reported finding was that TCR beta sequences accurately predicted the HLA-A and HLA-B alleles for most subjects in the first cohort. In a later analysis, several top co-occurrence clusters were reported to appear linked to parvovirus B19, influenza, CMV and Epstein-Barr virus. Because counts were too low, fewer than 20 rarely observed V segments, including chromosome 9 orphons, were excluded from the earlier analysis of several hundred of the donors.

CDR1 and CDR2 are drawn from the germline V gene (reference sequence): MNHNY, SVGAGI. Compared with germline, V lacks 6 bases and J lacks 8 bases; bases without a gene match: 5. The CDR3 starts with the cysteine, ends with the phenylalanine, and has 13 residues. Just CDR3 DNA is preserved here, 39 bases in frame from base 1. The sample holds a few counts of this clone. What antigen it recognizes has not been identified. The input lacks base qualities; no much larger clone sits a single base away. The cohort consisted of 670 or so healthy bone marrow donors. At the time of sampling, every cohort member was nominally healthy, though immune exposures that went unrecorded were likely present. The donor tested CMV seropositive, placing the donor among the approximately 290 seropositive members of the cohort. A peripheral blood sample was collected from each donor, and TCR beta sequencing was performed on peripheral blood mononuclear cells. The Qiagen DNeasy Blood Extraction Kit was used to extract genomic DNA from the blood cell samples.

Library generation was performed with the immunoSEQ multiplex PCR assay. The multiplex PCR relied on a mix of 60 forward primers for TCR Vbeta segments and 13 reverse primers for TCR Jbeta segments. The CDR3 region of rearranged TCR beta genes was amplified from genomic DNA with a multiplex PCR assay. The Illumina HiSeq System was used to sequence the amplified TCR beta libraries as 87-base-pair reads. The study's own analysis went as follows. Across the roughly 700 repertoires, a later analysis counted roughly 84 million unique TCR beta chains, some 11 million of which were shared by at least two donors. To remove PCR and sequencing errors, raw reads were error-corrected and collapsed into unique sequences using a nearest-neighbor algorithm that merged closely related sequences. To assign V, D and J gene segments, CDR3 sequences were aligned to IMGT reference sequences. Each retained sequence needed at least a six-nucleotide match to both a V gene segment and a J gene segment. Rearrangements were called productive when the CDR3 lacked stop codons and stayed in frame with V and J; all others were non-productive. Following IMGT convention, CDR3 was defined as the stretch from the second conserved V-encoded cysteine up to the conserved J-encoded phenylalanine. In an earlier analysis of 500 to 650 of the donors, sequences lacking an unambiguous match to a single V gene segment were excluded. An earlier analysis of about 600 of the donors called V segments functional above 56.7% productive rearrangements and segregating when the between-donor standard deviation exceeded 5%. A statistical classification framework was built for diagnosing cytomegalovirus status from the catalog of TCR beta chain sequences. In a later analysis, TCR nucleotide sequences were compared against IMGT/GENE-DB human TR gene sequences so that V and J genes could be assigned. A later analysis assigned CDR3 sequences and most-parsimonious VDJ recombination scenarios with the TCRdist pipeline. A later analysis defined each TCR beta chain by its CDR3 amino acid sequence plus V-gene family, and excluded reads lacking a unique V-gene family. As a way to deal with suspected cross-contamination and a sequencing artifact, a later analysis dropped approximately 590 nucleotide sequences that were highly shared and had low generation probability. For each public chain, a later analysis derived a clonal expansion index from normalized ranks of inferred template counts within each repertoire. Generation probabilities in a later analysis came from a VDJ recombination model fitted to out-of-frame rearrangements, and those results were checked against IGoR. In a later analysis, hypergeometric tests were used to score TCR-TCR, TCR-HLA and TCR-CMV co-occurrence, with a repertoire-size bias correction applied to TCR pairs. In a later analysis, false discovery rates were estimated by permuting HLA or CMV assignments 20 times. In a later analysis, co-occurring TCRs were grouped using DBSCAN, with TCRdist sequence similarity added in when clustering inside HLA-allele-positive subsets. Co-occurrence clustering excluded repertoires with fewer than 30,000 or more than 120,000 public chains, plus five with anomalous nucleotide sharing. TCRdb took over this immuneACCESS table, retaining in-frame rearrangements with V and J assigned. Such tables are incomplete; in checked studies, under half of the missing clones stem from an unresolved V gene, and the remainder is unexplained. V, J and clone size derive from that table, while D and trimming were established from the DNA sequence. The sample table holds around 190,000 clones, of which approximately 80% were seen once. Around 14% of the sample rests with the top ten.

The sample consisted of PBMCs. The source of this sequence is a woman aged 25 to 45 in good health and CMV-seropositive. The V gene is TRBV6-6 and the J gene is TRBJ1-4; TRBD1 matches 8 bases in the middle. Here is the DNA: TGTGCCAGCAGCCGGACAGGGTCCGAAAAACTGTTTTTT. Its translation is CASSRTGSEKLFF.